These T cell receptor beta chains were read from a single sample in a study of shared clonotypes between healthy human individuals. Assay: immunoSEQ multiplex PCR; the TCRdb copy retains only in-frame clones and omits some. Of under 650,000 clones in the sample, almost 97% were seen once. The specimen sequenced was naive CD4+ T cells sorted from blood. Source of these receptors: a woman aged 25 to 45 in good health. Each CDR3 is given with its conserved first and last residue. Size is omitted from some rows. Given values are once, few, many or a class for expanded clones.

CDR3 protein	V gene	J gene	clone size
CASSDTDRGIYGYTF	TRBV5-1	TRBJ1-2	.
CASSLTSPNEQFF	TRBV7-9	TRBJ2-1	.
CASSLGVWETNEQFF	TRBV5-1	TRBJ2-1	.
CASSFFGGGSSYEQYF	TRBV11-1	TRBJ2-7	.
CATSFPRTIQETQYF	TRBV15	TRBJ2-5	.
CASSPPASSSYNSPLHF	TRBV28	TRBJ1-6	.
CASSSRQGTSGNTIYF	TRBV7-8	TRBJ1-3	.
CASSLGVRGRVAGANVLTF	TRBV5-1	TRBJ2-6	once
CASSPGLAIEQYF	TRBV5-4	TRBJ2-7	.
CASSGDRGGFYEQYF	TRBV6-1	TRBJ2-7	.
CASSLEPLTGRLYGYTF	TRBV28	TRBJ1-2	.
CASSLSPGTGGTEAFF	TRBV28	TRBJ1-1	.
CAISGSNQPQHF	TRBV10-3	TRBJ1-5	.
CASSLYVGGVHEQYF	TRBV28	TRBJ2-7	.
CASSSSMETQYF	TRBV10-1	TRBJ2-5	.
CSVEPSGGGTEAFF	TRBV29-1	TRBJ1-1	.
CASSELPGANNYGYTF	TRBV2	TRBJ1-2	.
CATSRDPPGRAPYSNQPQHF	TRBV15	TRBJ1-5	.
CASSEAGGGATEAFF	TRBV2	TRBJ1-1	.
CASNRREVSTDTQYF	TRBV2	TRBJ2-3	.
CASSSGLAGDYEQYF	TRBV28	TRBJ2-7	.
CASRGQANTEAFF	TRBV6-5	TRBJ1-1	once
CASSARRVRDNSPLHF	TRBV7-8	TRBJ1-6	.
CASRLGAGTGYGYTF	TRBV12-2	TRBJ1-2	.
CASSRVFTNEKLFF	TRBV27	TRBJ1-4	.
CASSKRQANTEAFF	TRBV5-1	TRBJ1-1	.
CSASRAYEQYF	TRBV20-1	TRBJ2-7	.
CASSQDAGTSGPYEQYF	TRBV5-8	TRBJ2-7	.
CASSETGASSYNEQFF	TRBV25-1	TRBJ2-1	.
CASSLRQGDSPLHF	TRBV5-1	TRBJ1-6	few
CASTIMTNTGELFF	TRBV5-8	TRBJ2-2	.
CASSVAHNEQFF	TRBV9	TRBJ2-1	.
CACIHMNTEAFF	TRBV30	TRBJ1-1	.
CASSPRDTYTEAFF	TRBV18	TRBJ1-1	.
CAISAGTDEQYF	TRBV10-3	TRBJ2-7	.
CASDEAGQGDTQYF	TRBV5-1	TRBJ2-3	.
CASRWGSSYNEQFF	TRBV2	TRBJ2-1	.
CASSFGLAGDEQYF	TRBV5-4	TRBJ2-7	.
CASSYSTASLNTEAFF	TRBV6-5	TRBJ1-1	.
CASSLALVAYEQYF	TRBV7-2	TRBJ2-7	.
CASSLPLEGDGYTF	TRBV28	TRBJ1-2	.
CATSREDTRETQYF	TRBV15	TRBJ2-5	few
CASTGQGADTQYF	TRBV9	TRBJ2-3	.
CASSAGIDYGYTF	TRBV10-1	TRBJ1-2	.
CASSQPGVPYEQYF	TRBV27	TRBJ2-7	.
CASSQDTGVTGNQPQHF	TRBV4-1	TRBJ1-5	few
CASSRDGLNNEQFF	TRBV11-3	TRBJ2-1	once
CASSLGTSGRGSDTQYF	TRBV9	TRBJ2-3	.
CASSNPGGRPNTEAFF	TRBV11-2	TRBJ1-1	.
CASSQVGSSLDTQYF	TRBV4-1	TRBJ2-3	.
CASSLAGGRQAFF	TRBV28	TRBJ1-1	.
CASSFLGLNPTDTQYF	TRBV27	TRBJ2-3	.
CASSYSRIDATDTQYF	TRBV6-5	TRBJ2-3	.
CASSPGVGGSVEAFF	TRBV6-6	TRBJ1-1	.
CASSLSAPSGSLRGGEQFF	TRBV11-3	TRBJ2-1	.
CASSPRTEQYF	TRBV28	TRBJ2-7	.
CASSLLQRSGNTIYF	TRBV2	TRBJ1-3	.
CASSLSKDSTYEQYF	TRBV11-2	TRBJ2-7	.